These 10 T cell receptor beta chains share one sample of origin, sequenced in a study of blood T cell repertoires in COVID-19. The repertoire was sequenced with immunoSEQ multiplex PCR; TCRdb's copy has only in-frame clones and lacks some. This table has about 200,000 clones, more than 65% appearing once. Sequencing was performed on PBMCs or T cells enriched from blood (not recorded which). The receptors stem from a man aged 35-49 years who had recovered from COVID-19.

This chain connects TRBV7-9 to TRBJ1-1; no clear D gene. The CDR3 runs to 15 residues. With 5 bases removed from V and 0 bases from J, the gap between germline ends came to 13 bases. The germline V gene encodes CDR1 SEHNR and CDR2 FQNEAQ (reference sequence). The CDR3 is CASSPAQIMNTEAFF. CDR3 coding DNA: TGTGCCAGCAGCCCCGCCCAGATCATGAACACTGAAGCTTTCTTT.

This clone was counted only a few times. The chain carries TRBV5-4 and TRBJ2-7; TRBD2 matches at 11 bases. V dropped 5 bases and J dropped 4; count of bases not matched to a gene: 5. The CDR3 is 14 residues long. Germline V gene sequence: CDR1 SGHNT, CDR2 YYREEE (reference sequence). Here the CDR3 reads CASSSTSGGYEQYF. CDR3 coding DNA: TGTGCCAGCAGTTCCACTAGCGGGGGTTACGAGCAGTACTTC.

The table lists this clone with a count of one. The rearrangement uses TRBV10-3 and TRBJ2-2, with D perhaps TRBD1 (6 bases). Germline CDR1 and CDR2: ENHRY and SYGVKD. The CDR3 contains 15 residues. Trimming took off 5 bases at V and 4 bases at J, with 14 bases between the two ends. The CDR3 DNA sequence: TGTGCCATCAGTTTGACAGGCGACGGCACCGGGGAGCTGTTTTTT. It yields the protein CAISLTGDGTGELFF.

The chain employs TRBV9 and TRBJ2-7, with 9 bases fitting TRBD1. Trimming cost V 0 bases and J 3 bases; bases outside gene matches: 7. The V gene's germline CDR1 is SGDLS and CDR2 YYNGEE. The CDR3 contains 16 residues. CDR3 in amino acids: CASSVGLGQGHYEQYF. In DNA form, the CDR3 reads TGTGCCAGCAGCGTAGGGTTGGGACAGGGACACTACGAGCAGTACTTC.

The V and J genes are TRBV5-3 and TRBJ1-1; tentative D call: TRBD1 (5 bases). TRBV5-3 is labeled an ORF, and its function is uncertain. The CDR3 extends over 16 amino acids. V lost 1 base to trimming and J lost 0 bases, with 13 bases between them. The DNA of the CDR3 is TGTGCCAGAAGCTTGAATCGTCCAGGGTTGAACACTGAAGCTTTCTTT. The encoded protein is CARSLNRPGLNTEAFF.

The CDR3 DNA is TGTGCCAGCAGTTACCGGGACAGGGGGTCTTACGAGCAGTACTTC. Residues: CASSYRDRGSYEQYF. The V and J genes are TRBV6-5 and TRBJ2-7; TRBD1 matches 11 bases. This CDR3 region has 15 residues. Germline V gene sequence: CDR1 MNHEY, CDR2 SVGAGI. With 2 bases clipped from V and 4 bases from J, the junction kept 4 bases outside the gene matches.

This rearrangement joins TRBV5-5 to TRBJ1-5, with D possibly being TRBD1 (5 bases). Germline loops: CDR1 SGHKS, CDR2 YYEKEE (reference sequence). There are 14 residues in the CDR3. V lost 2 bases and J lost 4, with 10 bases in between. CDR3 protein: CASSLRGSNQPQHF. The CDR3 nucleotides are TGTGCCAGCAGCTTACGGGGGAGTAATCAGCCCCAGCATTTT. The full variable domain, in which reference TRBV5-5 and TRBJ1-5 provide the parts outside the CDR3, is DAGVTQSPTHLIKTRGQQVTLRCSPISGHKSVSWYQQVLGQGPQFIFQYYEKEERGRGNFPDRFSARQFPNYSSELNVNALLLGDSALYLCASSLRGSNQPQHFGDGTRLSIL.

The sample holds one count of this clone. In nucleotides, the CDR3 is TGTGCCAGCAGGGACTGGGGACAGGTCAACACTGAAGCTTTCTTT. The encoded protein is CASRDWGQVNTEAFF. The rearrangement joins TRBV6-5 to TRBJ1-1, with 8 bases identical to TRBD1. Germline V gene lookup returns CDR1 MNHEY and CDR2 SVGAGI. Trimming removed 6 bases from V and 2 bases from J; junction bases left unmatched: 8. The CDR3 is 15 amino acids.

The rearrangement uses TRBV6-5 and TRBJ1-1, with D hard to call. The germline gives CDR1 MNHEY, CDR2 SVGAGI. Trimming stripped 6 bases from V and 0 bases from J, with 8 bases between. CDR3 length equals 13 residues. In DNA form, the CDR3 reads TGTGCCAGCAGGACATCCATGAACACTGAAGCTTTCTTT. It translates to CASRTSMNTEAFF.

The chain combines TRBV19 with TRBJ1-6, with D hard to call. This CDR3 spans 14 amino acids. Germline V gene lookup returns CDR1 LNHDA and CDR2 SQIVND (reference sequence). V shed 2 bases and J shed 2 bases, with 4 bases lying between them. The CDR3: CASSIRAYNSPLHF. The CDR3 DNA follows: TGTGCCAGTAGTATACGCGCCTATAATTCACCCCTCCACTTT.